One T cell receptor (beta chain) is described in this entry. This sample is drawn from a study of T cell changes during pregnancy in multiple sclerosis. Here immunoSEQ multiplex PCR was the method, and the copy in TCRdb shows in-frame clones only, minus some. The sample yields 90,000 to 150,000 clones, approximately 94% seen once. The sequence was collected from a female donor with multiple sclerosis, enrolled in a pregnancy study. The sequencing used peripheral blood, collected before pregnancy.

This CDR3 is CASSESAVSYNEQFF. The CDR3 DNA reads as TGCGCCAGCAGTGAGTCGGCGGTCTCCTACAATGAGCAGTTCTTC. The rearrangement joins TRBV10-1 to TRBJ2-1; D is undetermined. From germline, CDR1 is WNHNN and CDR2 SYGVQD (reference sequence). V dropped 0 bases and J dropped 0 bases, with 6 bases sitting between them. The CDR3 consists of 15 residues.